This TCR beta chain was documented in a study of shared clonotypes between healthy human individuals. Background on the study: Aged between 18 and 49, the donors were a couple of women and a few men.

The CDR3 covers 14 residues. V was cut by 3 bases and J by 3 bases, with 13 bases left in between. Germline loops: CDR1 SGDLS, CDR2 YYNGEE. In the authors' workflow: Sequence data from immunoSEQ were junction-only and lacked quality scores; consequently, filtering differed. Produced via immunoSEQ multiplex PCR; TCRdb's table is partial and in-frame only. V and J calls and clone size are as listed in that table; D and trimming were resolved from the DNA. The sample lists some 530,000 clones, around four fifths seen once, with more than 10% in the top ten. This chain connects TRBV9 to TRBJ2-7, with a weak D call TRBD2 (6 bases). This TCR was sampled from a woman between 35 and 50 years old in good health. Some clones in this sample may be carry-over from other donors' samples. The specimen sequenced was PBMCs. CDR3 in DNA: TGTGCCAGCAGCGGTACTAGCATGAGCTACGAGCAGTACTTC. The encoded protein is CASSGTSMSYEQYF.